The rows below give T cell receptor beta chains drawn from one sample of a study of T cell responses to AZD1222 COVID-19 vaccine. The method was immunoSEQ multiplex PCR; TCRdb's version includes in-frame clones alone and lacks a portion of them. The table has fewer than 90,000 clones, 88% seen once. Sequencing used peripheral blood, obtained 28 days after the second AZD1222 dose. The receptors were sampled from an adult who received the AZD1222 COVID-19 vaccine. Each CDR3 is given with its conserved first and last residue. Fields, in order: CDR3 DNA, CDR3 protein, V gene, D gene, J gene, clone size. The D gene is left open where the match is weak. Clone size is not always given. Where it is, it says once, few, many or a class for expanded clones.

CDR3nt: TGTGCCAGCAGAAACGGGGACTATCCGTACGAGCAGTACTTC
CDR3aa: CASRNGDYPYEQYF
v_gene: TRBV6-7
d_gene: TRBD2
j_gene: TRBJ2-7
abundance: NA

CDR3nt: TGCGCCAGCAGCCAGGGACTAGCCTTAAATTACAATGAGCAGTTCTTC
CDR3aa: CASSQGLALNYNEQFF
v_gene: TRBV5-1
d_gene: TRBD2
j_gene: TRBJ2-1
abundance: NA

CDR3nt: TGTGCCAGCAGCGAACAGGGCCGACTAGCCAAAAACATTCAGTACTTC
CDR3aa: CASSEQGRLAKNIQYF
v_gene: TRBV21-1
d_gene: NA
j_gene: TRBJ2-4
abundance: NA

CDR3nt: TGTGCCAGTAGTATAGTTACATCGGGGGAGCAGTACTTC
CDR3aa: CASSIVTSGEQYF
v_gene: TRBV19
d_gene: NA
j_gene: TRBJ2-7
abundance: NA

CDR3nt: TGTGCCAGCACCCCGGGGGGTCCGAGCAATCAGCCCCAGCATTTT
CDR3aa: CASTPGGPSNQPQHF
v_gene: TRBV6-5
d_gene: NA
j_gene: TRBJ1-5
abundance: few

CDR3nt: TGTGCCAGCAGCTTGCTACAAGGTAAAGGGATCGAGCAGTACTTC
CDR3aa: CASSLLQGKGIEQYF
v_gene: TRBV5-6
d_gene: NA
j_gene: TRBJ2-7
abundance: NA

CDR3nt: TGTGCCACCAGCAGGTCCCAGATAGTAGGGGTTGAAAAACTGTTTTTT
CDR3aa: CATSRSQIVGVEKLFF
v_gene: TRBV15
d_gene: NA
j_gene: TRBJ1-4
abundance: NA

CDR3nt: TGCGCCAGCAGTGAGGGCGCTAACACTGAAGCTTTCTTT
CDR3aa: CASSEGANTEAFF
v_gene: TRBV10-2
d_gene: NA
j_gene: TRBJ1-1
abundance: NA

CDR3nt: TGTGCCAGCAGCCCCAGGGGATACGAGCAGTACTTC
CDR3aa: CASSPRGYEQYF
v_gene: TRBV7-9
d_gene: NA
j_gene: TRBJ2-7
abundance: few

CDR3nt: TGTGCCAGCAGCTGGGACAGGGAGGGTACCGGGGAGCTGTTTTTT
CDR3aa: CASSWDREGTGELFF
v_gene: TRBV11-2
d_gene: TRBD1
j_gene: TRBJ2-2
abundance: once

CDR3nt: TGTGCCAGCAGTGAGGGGGTAGCGGGAGTGTACGAGCAGTACTTC
CDR3aa: CASSEGVAGVYEQYF
v_gene: TRBV2
d_gene: TRBD2
j_gene: TRBJ2-7
abundance: NA

CDR3nt: TGTGCCAGCACCCCGAGGTTTGAGGGCCATGGCTACACCTTC
CDR3aa: CASTPRFEGHGYTF
v_gene: TRBV6-5
d_gene: NA
j_gene: TRBJ1-2
abundance: once

CDR3nt: TGTGCCAGCAGCTTCGCAGGGGACTATGGCTACACCTTC
CDR3aa: CASSFAGDYGYTF
v_gene: TRBV7-8
d_gene: NA
j_gene: TRBJ1-2
abundance: NA

CDR3nt: TGTGCCAGCTCACCACCTGAGGCAGGGAATGAAAAACTGTTTTTT
CDR3aa: CASSPPEAGNEKLFF
v_gene: TRBV18
d_gene: NA
j_gene: TRBJ1-4
abundance: NA

CDR3nt: TGTGCCAGTAGTATTGGACTGGGGTTGAACACTGAAGCTTTCTTT
CDR3aa: CASSIGLGLNTEAFF
v_gene: TRBV19
d_gene: NA
j_gene: TRBJ1-1
abundance: NA

CDR3nt: TGTGCCAGCAGTGAAGAACCAGGAGAATTGTCACCCCTCCACTTT
CDR3aa: CASSEEPGELSPLHF
v_gene: TRBV2
d_gene: NA
j_gene: TRBJ1-6
abundance: once

CDR3nt: TGTGCCAGCAGCCAGTGGGGGACTAGTAGGAAAGAGACCCAGTACTTC
CDR3aa: CASSQWGTSRKETQYF
v_gene: TRBV3-1/TRBV3-2
d_gene: TRBD2
j_gene: TRBJ2-5
abundance: NA

CDR3nt: TGTGCCAGCAGCTTTTCGCGTCAGGCCACCGGGGAGCTGTTTTTT
CDR3aa: CASSFSRQATGELFF
v_gene: TRBV7-6
d_gene: NA
j_gene: TRBJ2-2
abundance: once

CDR3nt: TGCAGCGCCGGGGGCTGGGGCGACGCATACCGGTTCTTC
CDR3aa: CSAGGWGDAYRFF
v_gene: TRBV29-1
d_gene: NA
j_gene: TRBJ2-1
abundance: NA

CDR3nt: TGTGCCAGCAGTGACAGGGGCACAGATACGCAGTATTTT
CDR3aa: CASSDRGTDTQYF
v_gene: TRBV6-4
d_gene: NA
j_gene: TRBJ2-3
abundance: few

CDR3nt: TGCGCCAGCAGCCAATTTCCGACTAGCGGGGTCCCTACGAGCAGTACTTTC
CDR3aa: CASSQFPTSGVPTSSTF
v_gene: TRBV4-1
d_gene: TRBD2
j_gene: TRBJ2-7
abundance: NA

CDR3nt: TGTGCCAGCAGCCCTAGCTCGTCCTTGAGATACACCTTC
CDR3aa: CASSPSSSLRYTF
v_gene: TRBV6-2/TRBV6-3
d_gene: NA
j_gene: TRBJ1-2
abundance: NA

CDR3nt: TGTGCCAGTCGGTCGGGGAGCACAGGCACAGATACGCAGTATTTT
CDR3aa: CASRSGSTGTDTQYF
v_gene: TRBV6-5
d_gene: NA
j_gene: TRBJ2-3
abundance: NA